The 19 T cell receptor beta chains presented below share a single source sample, sequenced in a study of response to subunit inactivated influenza vaccine. TCRdb reprocessed the RT-PCR reads with MiXCR, giving one entry per CDR3 protein. Of 150,000 to 200,000 distinct CDR3 sequences in the sample, about 10% were seen once. Sequencing used CD8+ T cells sorted from PBMCs, obtained less than 30 months after vaccination. These receptors were taken from a man between 50 and 70 years old who received an inactivated influenza vaccine.

The chain combines TRBV29-1 with TRBJ1-1; possibly TRBD1 for D (5 bases). V was shortened by 7 bases and J by 0 bases, with 9 bases between the two germline ends. CDR1 is SQVTM, CDR2 ANQGSEA, per germline. This CDR3 is built from 12 residues. In DNA, the CDR3 is TGCAGCGGGGGAGGGGTGAACACTGAAGCTTTCTTT. Translating it yields CSGGGVNTEAFF. The full variable domain, in which reference TRBV29-1 and TRBJ1-1 provide the parts outside the CDR3, is SAVISQKPSRDICQRGTSLTIQCQVDSQVTMMFWYRQQPGQSLTLIATANQGSEATYESGFVIDKFPISRPNLTFSTLTVSNMSPEDSSIYLCSGGGVNTEAFFGQGTRLTVV.

This clonotype was recorded at least ten times. V and J are TRBV6-5 and TRBJ2-3; D is unclear. CDR1 and CDR2 (germline): MNHEY, SVGAGI. Trimming took 2 bases from V and 1 from J, leaving 13 bases between them. This CDR3 is built from 16 residues. CDR3 nucleotides: TGTGCCAGCAGTTACGGTGGGGTCTGGGGCACAGATACGCAGTATTTT. This encodes CASSYGGVWGTDTQYF.

This clonotype turned up a few times. This chain connects TRBV2 to TRBJ2-5; the match to TRBD2 covers 14 bases. The CDR3 covers 16 residues. Germline-derived CDR1 and CDR2 are SNHLY and FYNNEI. With 6 bases clipped from V and 5 bases from J, the junction kept 8 bases outside the gene matches. The CDR3 loop is CASSAMGLAGDETQYF. The CDR3 region has the DNA TGTGCCAGCAGCGCGATGGGACTAGCGGGAGATGAGACCCAGTACTTC.

This clonotype was counted many times. The chain uses TRBV29-1 and TRBJ2-7; 10 bases match TRBD1. The germline V gene encodes CDR1 SQVTM and CDR2 ANQGSEA. The CDR3 covers 15 residues. J was trimmed by 3 bases and V by 2 bases; bases with no gene match: 7. The CDR3 sequence: CSVESGDRGNYEQYF. The CDR3 bases are TGCAGCGTTGAAAGTGGGGACAGGGGAAACTACGAGCAGTACTTC.

The V and J genes are TRBV7-2 and TRBJ2-2; possible D gene TRBD2, 6 bases. Germline V CDR1 and CDR2: SGHTA, FQGNSA. This CDR3 is 17 amino acids long. The ends were cut back, 3 bases at V and 8 bases at J, with 22 bases in the middle. CDR3 sequence reads: CASSLDLSAGPFGELFF. In DNA, the CDR3 is TGTGCCAGCAGCTTGGACTTGAGTGCGGGACCTTTTGGGGAGCTGTTTTTT.

This clonotype has a handful of counts. The rearrangement joins TRBV14 to TRBJ2-2, with TRBD2 matching 7 bases. Germline-derived CDR1 and CDR2 are SGHDN and FVKESK. With V trimmed by 3 bases and J by 1 base, 5 bases remained unmatched. The CDR3 length is 16 residues. CDR3 sequence reads: CASSQSLAENTGELFF. Here the CDR3 DNA reads TGTGCCAGCAGCCAGAGTCTAGCGGAGAACACCGGGGAGCTGTTTTTT.

The CDR3 here is CASSLTTAPWSGSTDTQYF. In nucleotides, the CDR3 is TGTGCCAGCAGCTTAACAACGGCCCCCTGGAGCGGGAGTACAGATACGCAGTATTTT. V gene TRBV7-3 combines with J gene TRBJ2-3, with 8 bases identical to TRBD2. Germline V lookup: CDR1 SGHTA, CDR2 FQGTGA. CDR3 length: 19 residues. V gave up 0 bases and J gave up 3 bases; unmatched junction bases: 14.

There are a few counts of this clonotype. This chain joins TRBV27 and TRBJ2-7, with 11 bases lining up with TRBD1. Germline trimming cut 6 bases from V and 3 bases from J; bases unmatched to any gene: 7. The CDR3 runs to 15 residues. The V gene's germline CDR1 is MNHEY and CDR2 SMNVEV (reference sequence). CDR3 loop: CASRPGTGGHYEQYF. DNA for the CDR3: TGTGCCAGCAGACCCGGGACAGGGGGTCACTACGAGCAGTACTTC.

This chain uses TRBV12-3 or TRBV12-4 with TRBJ1-2, with a tentative D call TRBD1 (5 bases). V was trimmed by 3 bases and J by 6 bases, leaving 11 bases between them. This CDR3 spans 13 amino acids. The CDR3 protein is CASSFPGRHGYTF. The CDR3, as DNA: TGTGCCAGCAGTTTTCCAGGGAGGCATGGCTACACCTTC.

This clonotype was recorded a few times. The chain links TRBV6-5 to TRBJ1-4; possible D gene TRBD1, 5 bases. The CDR3 is made up of 15 amino acids. The V end was cut by 0 bases, the J end by 2 bases, with 7 bases between. Per germline, CDR1 MNHEY and CDR2 SVGAGI. The CDR3 region is CASSYSGPTNEKLFF. The DNA for the CDR3 is TGTGCCAGCAGTTACTCGGGACCGACTAATGAAAAACTGTTTTTT.

The chain recombines TRBV15 with TRBJ1-4; 7 bases are a match to TRBD1. The trim removed 4 bases at V and 4 bases at J, leaving 6 bases unmatched. CDR1 LNHNV and CDR2 YYDKDF come from the germline V gene (reference sequence). CDR3 length: 15 residues. Here the CDR3 DNA reads TGTGCCACCAGCAATGAAAGGGGGCTTAATGAAAAACTGTTTTTT. This gives the protein CATSNERGLNEKLFF.

There are a few counts of this clonotype. The V gene is TRBV9, the J gene TRBJ2-1; TRBD2 matches at 8 bases. The germline gives CDR1 SGDLS, CDR2 YYNGEE. The CDR3 has 16 residues. The V and J ends lost 5 bases and 9 bases, in that order; junction bases with no gene match: 16. This CDR3 reads CASSSSGSPRIGEQFF. CDR3 nucleotides: TGTGCCAGCAGTTCAAGCGGGAGCCCTAGGATTGGTGAGCAGTTCTTC.

This rearrangement joins TRBV10-2 to TRBJ2-2; D gene unclear. Germline assignment: CDR1 WSHSY and CDR2 SAAADI. The CDR3 extends over 13 amino acids. The germline V and J ends were trimmed by 2 bases and 3 bases, with 4 bases remaining between them. In nucleotides, the CDR3 is TGCGCCAGCAGTGAGAAATACACCGGGGAGCTGTTTTTT. This gives the protein CASSEKYTGELFF.

Many counts were recorded for this clonotype. The V call is TRBV4-2, the J call TRBJ1-1; tentative D call: TRBD1 (6 bases). V was shortened by 1 base and J by 5 bases, with 14 bases between the two germline ends. CDR3 size: 15 residues. Germline CDR1 reads LGHNA; CDR2 reads YNFKEQ. The CDR3 bases are TGTGCCAGCAGCCAAGTGGAGGCAGGGGAGACTGAAGCTTTCTTT. Its protein product is CASSQVEAGETEAFF.

This chain links TRBV28 with TRBJ2-7, with D perhaps assigned TRBD1 or TRBD2 (5 bases each). V lost 3 bases and J lost 0, with 9 bases in between. Germline-derived CDR1 and CDR2 are MDHEN and SYDVKM. This CDR3 has 14 amino acids. CDR3 DNA: TGTGCCAGCAGTTTTGGGACCGTCTCCTACGAGCAGTACTTC. Protein product: CASSFGTVSYEQYF. Using reference TRBV28 and TRBJ2-7 for the parts outside the CDR3, the full variable domain is DVKVTQSSRYLVKRTGEKVFLECVQDMDHENMFWYRQDPGLGLRLIYFSYDVKMKEKGDIPEGYSVSREKKERFSLILESASTNQTSMYLCASSFGTVSYEQYFGPGTRLTVT.

The sample holds a few counts of this clonotype. V gene TRBV28 combines with J gene TRBJ2-7, with D perhaps being TRBD1 or TRBD2 (5 bases each). V was trimmed by 2 bases and J by 6 bases, leaving 14 bases between them. Germline V gene lookup returns CDR1 MDHEN and CDR2 SYDVKM. The CDR3 covers 14 residues. CDR3 coding DNA: TGTGCCAGCAGTTTAACAGCGGCAGGGCCCGAGCAGTACTTC. Protein product: CASSLTAAGPEQYF. Full variable domain (missing parts from reference TRBV28 and TRBJ2-7): DVKVTQSSRYLVKRTGEKVFLECVQDMDHENMFWYRQDPGLGLRLIYFSYDVKMKEKGDIPEGYSVSREKKERFSLILESASTNQTSMYLCASSLTAAGPEQYFGPGTRLTVT.

The table lists this clonotype with many counts. This chain connects TRBV12-3 or TRBV12-4 to TRBJ2-1, with TRBD1 matching 9 bases. This CDR3 is built from 15 residues. The V gene end was trimmed by 3 bases and the J gene end by 8 bases; junction bases not matched to a gene: 8. The CDR3 spells CASSFEDRGGHEQFF. For the CDR3, the DNA is TGTGCCAGCAGTTTCGAGGACAGGGGAGGGCATGAGCAGTTCTTC.

The chain uses TRBV9 and TRBJ2-3; TRBD1 aligns across 11 bases. CDR1 and CDR2 from the germline V gene are SGDLS and YYNGEE. CDR3 length: 15 amino acids. The J segment lost 3 bases and the V segment lost 3 bases, leaving 3 bases of the junction unmatched. CDR3 DNA sequence: TGTGCCAGCAGCGATGGGGACAGGGGGACAGATACGCAGTATTTT. This encodes CASSDGDRGTDTQYF.

This clonotype was seen only once. V usage is TRBV24-1 and J usage is TRBJ2-2; D unresolved. The CDR3 runs 14 residues. The germline V gene encodes CDR1 KGHDR and CDR2 SFDVKD. With 1 base removed from V and 4 bases from J, the gap between germline ends came to 6 bases. This CDR3 reads CATSDLDLTGELFF. The CDR3 DNA is TGTGCCACCAGTGATTTAGACCTCACCGGGGAGCTGTTTTTT.